The 4 T cell receptor beta chains below come from one sample, sequenced in a study of T cells after yellow fever vaccination (dated by TCRdb to between 2019 and 2020). Per the publication, the treatment or condition label means: live attenuated yellow fever vaccine strain. Library preparation was by 5' RACE. The data were produced on an Illumina NovaSeq 6000. The public sequencing data were trimmed at Q25 with fastp and processed into clonotypes with MiXCR by TCRdb, which kept only in-frame beta chains. Rows with one shared CDR3 protein collapse into an entry with the most common genes and DNA. Here the sample has approximately 170,000 distinct CDR3 sequences; roughly 11% occur a single time. In total, the top ten clones hold approximately 34% of the sample. The sample here was CD8+ T cells sorted from PBMCs, taken 15 days after the yellow fever booster vaccination. The receptors shown here come from a man younger than 30 who received the YFV17D yellow fever vaccine.

CDR3: CASSFDGRGHTEAFF. CDR3 sequence (DNA): TGTGCCAGCAGCTTTGATGGTAGGGGGCACACTGAAGCTTTCTTT. The chain has TRBV7-9 and TRBJ1-1; TRBD1 agrees at 7 bases. The CDR3 totals 15 residues. Germline V lookup: CDR1 SEHNR, CDR2 FQNEAQ (reference sequence). V gave up 3 bases and J gave up 3 bases; unmatched junction bases: 7.

This chain joins TRBV12-3 or TRBV12-4 and TRBJ2-1, with TRBD2 identical over 14 bases. The CDR3 is made up of 13 amino acids. V shed 8 bases and J 6 bases; nucleotides not matched to a gene: 0. CDR3 in amino acids: CASGLAGGNEQFF. In nucleotides, the CDR3 is TGTGCCAGCGGACTAGCGGGGGGCAATGAGCAGTTCTTC.

There are a few counts of this clonotype. V usage is TRBV28 and J usage is TRBJ2-3; possibly TRBD2 for D (6 bases). CDR1 is MDHEN and CDR2 is SYDVKM in the germline V gene. CDR3 size: 14 residues. V was clipped by 3 bases and J by 6 bases, with 13 bases between them. CDR3 in DNA: TGTGCCAGCAGTTTGGTAGCGGCGGGGGATACGCAGTATTTT. Protein sequence: CASSLVAAGDTQYF. The whole variable domain, filled in from reference TRBV28 and TRBJ2-3, reads DVKVTQSSRYLVKRTGEKVFLECVQDMDHENMFWYRQDPGLGLRLIYFSYDVKMKEKGDIPEGYSVSREKKERFSLILESASTNQTSMYLCASSLVAAGDTQYFGPGTRLTVL.

The CDR3 DNA is TGCGCCAGCAGCCAAGAAAGGACACACACCGGGGAGCTGTTTTTT. The encoded protein is CASSQERTHTGELFF. This chain joins TRBV4-1 and TRBJ2-2; TRBD1 is a possible D gene (5 bases). Trimming removed 0 bases from V and 3 bases from J, with 8 bases in between. The CDR3 consists of 15 residues. The V gene's germline CDR1 is MGHRA and CDR2 YSYEKL.